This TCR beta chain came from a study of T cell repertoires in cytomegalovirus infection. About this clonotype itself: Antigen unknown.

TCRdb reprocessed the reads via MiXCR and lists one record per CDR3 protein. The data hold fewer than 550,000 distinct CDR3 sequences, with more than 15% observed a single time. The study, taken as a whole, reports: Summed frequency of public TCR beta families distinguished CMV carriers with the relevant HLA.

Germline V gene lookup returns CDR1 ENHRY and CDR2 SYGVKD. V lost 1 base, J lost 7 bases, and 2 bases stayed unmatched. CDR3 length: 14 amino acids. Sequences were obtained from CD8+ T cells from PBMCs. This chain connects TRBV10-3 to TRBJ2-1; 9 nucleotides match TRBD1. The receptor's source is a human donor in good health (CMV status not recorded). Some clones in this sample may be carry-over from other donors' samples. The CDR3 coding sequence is TGTGCCATCAGTGAGTTGGACAGGGGAAATGAGCAGTTCTTC. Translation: CAISELDRGNEQFF.